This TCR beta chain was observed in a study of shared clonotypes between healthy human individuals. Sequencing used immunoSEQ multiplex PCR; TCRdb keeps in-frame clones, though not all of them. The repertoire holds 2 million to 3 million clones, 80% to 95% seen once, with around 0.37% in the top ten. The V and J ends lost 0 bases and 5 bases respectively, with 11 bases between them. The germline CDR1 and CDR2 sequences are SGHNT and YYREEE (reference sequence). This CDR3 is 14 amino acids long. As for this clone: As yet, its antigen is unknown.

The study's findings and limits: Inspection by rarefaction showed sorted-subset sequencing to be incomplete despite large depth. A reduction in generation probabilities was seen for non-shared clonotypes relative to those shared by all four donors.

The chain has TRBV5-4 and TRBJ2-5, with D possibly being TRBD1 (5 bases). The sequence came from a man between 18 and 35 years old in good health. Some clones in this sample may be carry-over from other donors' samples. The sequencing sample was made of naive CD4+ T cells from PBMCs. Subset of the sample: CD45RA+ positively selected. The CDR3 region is CASSLAWGAETQYF. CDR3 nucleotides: TGTGCCAGCAGCTTGGCCTGGGGCGCGGAGACCCAGTACTTC.